This is a list of T cell receptor beta chains from one sample in a study of OX40 agonist ivuxolimab in advanced cancers. TCRdb keeps only in-frame clones here, not all; method: immunoSEQ multiplex PCR. This table holds 60,000 or so clones, roughly 86% found once. The sample consisted of CD4+ or CD8+ T cells sorted from blood, taken in a trial of the OX40 agonist ivuxolimab. These receptors came from an adult with an advanced solid tumor such as melanoma, head and neck, liver or kidney cancer. Both conserved end residues are trimmed from each CDR3. Each record gives: V gene, J gene, CDR3 protein.

TRBV27	TRBJ1-2	ASTATGGANYGYT
TRBV5-1	TRBJ2-1	ASLADGLAGLYNEQF
TRBV28	TRBJ1-5	ASSLGGAGQPQH
TRBV11-2	TRBJ1-2	ASSLGGPGQGGGYGYT
TRBV9	TRBJ1-3	ASTLLGGRGRIGSGNTIY
TRBV9	TRBJ1-5	ASNPWTGINQPQH
TRBV28	TRBJ2-1	ASTAGGRSSYNEQF
TRBV5-6	TRBJ2-5	ASSLIPTSGGARETQY
TRBV5-8	TRBJ2-5	ASSFGKGLQETQY
TRBV7-9	TRBJ1-6	ASSFTRTGGNSPLH
TRBV28	TRBJ2-5	ASSLLGAEGKETQY
TRBV5-4	TRBJ2-1	ASMRGEPSSYNEQF
TRBV11-3	TRBJ2-1	ASSLGPAVTYNEQF
TRBV28	TRBJ2-5	ASSFTPSQPNQETQY
TRBV18	TRBJ2-5	ASSPPSVPQETQY
TRBV5-1	TRBJ1-1	ASSPQGEAEAF
TRBV7-9	TRBJ2-2	ASSLGIRELF
TRBV7-8	TRBJ2-7	ASSLNTGDSYEQY
TRBV11-2	TRBJ1-3	ASSLDLTSSGNTIY
TRBV2	TRBJ1-2	ASTEHRQGGGYT